What follows are 10 T cell receptor beta chains derived from one specimen sequenced in a study of early T cells in non-severe SARS-CoV-2 infection. TCRdb recomputed calls from the 5' RACE reads with MiXCR, one row per CDR3 protein. The sample has over 75,000 distinct CDR3 sequences; approximately 15% are singletons. Sequences were obtained from whole blood. Source of these receptors: an adult who was a healthcare worker with PCR-confirmed SARS-CoV-2 infection or an uninfected control (not recorded which).

There are a few counts of this clonotype. The chain carries TRBV29-1 and TRBJ2-5; the D gene is possibly TRBD1 (6 bases). CDR3 length equals 13 residues. CDR1 SQVTM and CDR2 ANQGSEA come from the germline V gene. Trimming stripped 3 bases from V and 4 bases from J, with 12 bases between. The CDR3 is CSVELQGGETQYF. CDR3 bases: TGCAGCGTTGAGTTACAGGGCGGAGAGACCCAGTACTTC.

This clonotype was detected only once. The V call is TRBV28, the J call TRBJ2-1; TRBD2 is a possible D gene (6 bases). V dropped 5 bases and J dropped 5 bases, with 16 bases sitting between them. Germline CDR1 reads MDHEN; CDR2 reads SYDVKM. There are 15 residues in the CDR3. In nucleotides, the CDR3 is TGTGCCAGCAGTGGCCGACTAGAGGCCAACAATGAGCAGTTCTTC. Translating it yields CASSGRLEANNEQFF.

This clonotype has just a few counts. The chain joins TRBV14 to TRBJ2-7; D is unclear. Germline V CDR1 and CDR2: SGHDN, FVKESK. The CDR3 length is 12 residues. V was clipped by 0 bases and J by 6 bases, with 6 bases between them. The CDR3 reads CASSQDSLEQYF. The CDR3 DNA sequence: TGTGCCAGCAGCCAAGACTCGCTCGAGCAGTACTTC.

At least ten counts were recorded for this clonotype. The chain combines TRBV29-1 with TRBJ2-1, with 11 nucleotides matching TRBD2. The ends lost 8 bases at V and 0 bases at J; junction bases unmatched: 9. CDR1 SQVTM and CDR2 ANQGSEA come from the germline V gene. The length of the CDR3 is 16 residues. The CDR3 protein is CSSKGTSGSSYNEQFF. The CDR3 DNA reads TGCAGCTCGAAAGGGACTAGCGGTTCCTCCTACAATGAGCAGTTCTTC.

The chain has TRBV4-1 and TRBJ2-2; no definite D call. CDR3 length equals 15 residues. The V gene's germline CDR1 is MGHRA and CDR2 YSYEKL. V lost 2 bases and J lost 8, with 15 bases in between. As DNA, the CDR3 is TGCGCCAGCAGCCAATGGTCGGGCGTGCCGGGGGAGCTGTTTTTT. Translation gives CASSQWSGVPGELFF.

This clonotype was seen a few times. The V and J genes are TRBV20-1 and TRBJ2-1; the match to TRBD2 covers 12 bases. Per germline, CDR1 DFQATT and CDR2 SNEGSKA (reference sequence). CDR3 length: 15 residues. V shed 3 bases and J 5 bases; nucleotides not matched to a gene: 5. The CDR3 coding sequence is TGCAGTGCTAGGACTAGCGGGAGATTGGACAATGAGCAGTTCTTC. Protein sequence: CSARTSGRLDNEQFF.

This clonotype turned up a few times. This sequence joins TRBV20-1 and TRBJ1-1; the match to TRBD1 covers 9 bases. Germline V gives CDR1 DFQATT, CDR2 SNEGSKA (reference sequence). Germline trimming cut 5 bases from V and 4 bases from J; bases unmatched to any gene: 8. There are 14 residues in the CDR3. The CDR3 sequence: CSAQTGGSITEAFF. In DNA form, the CDR3 reads TGCAGTGCTCAGACAGGGGGTTCTATCACTGAAGCTTTCTTT.

This clonotype came up a few times. V gene TRBV6-5 combines with J gene TRBJ1-1, with D perhaps matching TRBD1 (6 bases). Germline V gene sequence: CDR1 MNHEY, CDR2 SVGAGI. This CDR3 contains 17 residues. Trimming took 6 bases from V and 2 from J, leaving 22 bases between them. CDR3 in amino acids: CASSSDPIPGANTEAFF. The CDR3 DNA sequence: TGTGCCAGCAGCTCCGACCCAATCCCGGGGGCAAACACTGAAGCTTTCTTT.

The sample holds many counts of this clonotype. The chain employs TRBV19 and TRBJ2-1; the match to TRBD2 covers 7 bases. After removal of 3 bases from V and 2 bases from J, the junction contained 7 bases not matched to a gene. This CDR3 is 16 amino acids long. CDR1 is LNHDA and CDR2 is SQIVND in the germline V gene (reference sequence). The chain's CDR3 is CASSILAGEAYNEQFF. The DNA for the CDR3 is TGTGCCAGTAGTATTCTGGCGGGAGAGGCCTACAATGAGCAGTTCTTC.

The table lists this clonotype with a few counts. The chain recombines TRBV28 with TRBJ2-7; tentatively, D is TRBD1 (6 bases). V was trimmed by 3 bases and J by 6 bases, leaving 12 bases between them. The CDR3 has 13 amino acids. CDR1 and CDR2 (germline): MDHEN, SYDVKM. The CDR3 loop is CASSFNLRGEQYF. In DNA form, the CDR3 reads TGTGCCAGCAGTTTCAACCTCAGGGGCGAGCAGTACTTC.